This T cell receptor (beta chain) was recorded in a study of T cell responses to AZD1222 COVID-19 vaccine. Points from the study as a whole: After two AZD1222 doses, spike-specific TCR breadth and depth rose versus day 0. Only after the peak T cell response were repertoires sampled. Seropositive at baseline were only a handful of AZD1222 recipients.

Comments on this clone: Its antigen is as yet unknown.

Measured with immunoSEQ multiplex PCR; TCRdb has only the in-frame clones, and not every one. The data contain over 100,000 clones, more than 75% of them singletons. V gave up 0 bases and J gave up 4 bases, with 12 bases separating them. The CDR3 spans 15 residues. The germline gives CDR1 LGHDT, CDR2 YNNKEL (reference sequence). Sequences were derived from peripheral blood, sampled on day 0 of AZD1222 vaccination. This TCR was sampled from an adult in good health. The chain is built from TRBV3-1 (or the pseudogene TRBV3-2) and TRBJ1-2; D is perhaps TRBD1 (6 bases). CDR3 amino acids: CASSQEQGIAYGYTF. The CDR3 nucleotides are TGTGCCAGCAGCCAAGAACAGGGTATTGCCTATGGCTACACCTTC.